The present T cell receptor beta chain was sequenced within a study of T-cell reconstitution after alpha-beta-depleted transplantation in children. Broader study findings: The origin of alpha-beta T cells about two months after transplant was reportedly several hundred expanded graft clones. Surviving recipient T cells and thymic progenitors accounted for the high day-60 TCRbeta diversity observed in some patients. T-cell counts and diversity at one year post-transplant came mainly from newly produced T cells.

On this clonotype: Its specificity is not known.

The germline V gene has CDR1 LGHDT and CDR2 YNNKEL (reference sequence). The ends were cut back, 1 base at V and 10 bases at J, with 14 bases in the middle. The CDR3 runs 14 residues. The authors prepared the TCRbeta library with unique molecular identifiers. Each CDR3 protein gets one entry after TCRdb re-called the PCR reads with MiXCR. Of about 300,000 distinct CDR3 sequences listed, over 7% are singletons. The origin of this receptor is a female patient between 2 and 15 years old who had a stem cell transplant for Fanconi anemia, so the T cells may come from the graft donor. Specimen: peripheral blood, collected 360 days after TCRalphabeta/CD19-depleted stem cell transplant. V and J are TRBV3-1 and TRBJ2-1; no reliable D call. The DNA for the CDR3 is TGTGCCAGCAGCCAAGGTCGAGTCGCGGCAGAGCAGTTCTTC. Translating gives CASSQGRVAAEQFF.